Below are 21 T cell receptor beta chains sequenced from a single sample in a study of blood T cells in healthy people across ages. Through a sample-barcoded 5' primer and a J-beta primer mix, a second PCR was run for about 6 to 12 cycles. TCRdb redid the calling of the 5' RACE reads with MiXCR, one entry per CDR3 protein. Among over 700,000 distinct CDR3 sequences listed, 25% were seen once. These same data were also listed under a study on T cells of mothers and their children.

Material: blood. These receptors were taken from a boy aged 10-17 years in good health.

Worth noting for this clonotype: At one of its ends the junction is not consistent with the germline gene, which may arise from a read error. The chain recombines TRBV29-1 with TRBJ1-2; D not certain. Per germline, CDR1 SQVTM and CDR2 ANQGSEA. CDR3 length: 13 amino acids. The CDR3 DNA is TGCAGCGTTGCCCGGGGATTTAACGATGGCTACACCTTC. Residues: CSVARGFNDGYTF. Together with reference TRBV29-1 and TRBJ1-2, the CDR3 gives the full variable domain: SAVISQKPSRDICQRGTSLTIQCQVDSQVTMMFWYRQQPGQSLTLIATANQGSEATYESGFVIDKFPISRPNLTFSTLTVSNMSPEDSSIYLCSVARGFNDGYTFGSGTRLTVV.

This clonotype came up a few times. The V call is TRBV2, the J call TRBJ2-7; D not resolved. The J call may be wrong; the DNA end is better matched by TRBJ2-1. The CDR3 totals 13 residues. Looked up from germline, CDR1 is SNHLY and CDR2 is FYNNEI. The CDR3 loop reads CASSEAGLDEQFF. The CDR3 bases are TGTGCCAGCAGTGAAGCAGGTCTGGATGAGCAGTTCTTC.

On this clonotype itself: Likely a read error: the CDR3 ends without its conserved phenylalanine or tryptophan. This chain's CDR3 is CASSFTGVALSRNNEKLFL. The CDR3 nucleotides are TGTGCCAGCAGCTTTACAGGAGTCGCACTGAGCCGCAATAATGAAAAACTGTTTCTT. The genes are TRBV7-8 and TRBJ1-4; TRBD1 might be the D (5 bases). CDR3 length: 19 amino acids. Per the germline V gene, CDR1 is SGHVS and CDR2 is FQNEAQ. Trimming shortened V by 3 bases and J by 4 bases, and 24 bases separated the two germline ends.

This rearrangement joins TRBV9 to TRBJ2-5, with TRBD2 matching 8 bases. Germline CDR1 and CDR2: SGDLS and YYNGEE. The CDR3 runs to 15 residues. J was trimmed by 5 bases and V by 0 bases; bases with no gene match: 6. The CDR3 loop is CASSVAGLAGETQYF. The CDR3 coding sequence is TGTGCCAGCAGCGTAGCTGGCCTAGCGGGCGAGACCCAGTACTTC.

The V call is TRBV29-1, the J call TRBJ2-5; D is possibly TRBD1 or TRBD2 (6 bases each). Germline CDR1 is SQVTM and CDR2 is ANQGSEA. Trimming removed 8 bases at V and 0 bases at J, with 16 bases between. The CDR3 spans 14 residues. For the CDR3, the DNA is TGCAGCCTGGGGGGCTCTGAGTACCAAGAGACCCAGTACTTC. Its protein product is CSLGGSEYQETQYF.

The chain has TRBV6-6 and TRBJ1-2; TRBD1 is a possible D gene (6 bases). Germline CDR1 reads MNHNY; CDR2 reads SVGAGI (reference sequence). Trimming removed 5 bases at V and 8 bases at J, with 15 bases between. The CDR3 extends over 13 amino acids. CDR3 DNA sequence: TGTGCCAGCAGTCTCGGGACAAGAGGGGGCTACACCTTC. Protein product: CASSLGTRGGYTF.

The rearrangement links TRBV4-1 to TRBJ1-5; D unclear. V was trimmed by 1 base and J by 2 bases, leaving 6 bases between them. The CDR3 is made up of 14 amino acids. Germline V gene sequence: CDR1 MGHRA, CDR2 YSYEKL. This CDR3 is CASSQGRGNQPQHF. DNA for the CDR3: TGCGCCAGCAGCCAAGGGAGGGGCAATCAGCCCCAGCATTTT.

V usage is TRBV29-1 and J usage is TRBJ1-3; possibly TRBD1 for D (6 bases). V lost 7 bases, J lost 3 bases, and 10 bases lay in between. This CDR3 spans 12 amino acids. The germline V gene encodes CDR1 SQVTM and CDR2 ANQGSEA. CDR3 amino acids: CSGRDNGNTIYF. The CDR3 region has the DNA TGCAGCGGCAGGGACAATGGAAACACCATATATTTT.

This clonotype was counted only a few times. Germline is not matched at one junction end, which may reflect a read error. The chain has TRBV19 and TRBJ1-4; TRBD1 matches at 11 bases. In germline, CDR1 is LNHDA, CDR2 SQIVND (reference sequence). The CDR3 is 13 amino acids. This chain's CDR3 is CASSPGTGGNMVF. The CDR3 DNA reads as TGTGCCAGTAGTCCCGGGACAGGGGGAAATATGGTTTTT.

Of note for this clonotype: The junction shows a germline mismatch at one end, possibly a read error. Here the CDR3 reads CASSVPGTNEQFF. The CDR3 DNA is TGTGCCAGCAGCGTCCCCGGGACGAATGAACAGTTCTTC. The rearrangement joins TRBV9 to TRBJ2-5; perhaps D is TRBD1 or TRBD2 (5 bases each). Near its end, the DNA agrees better with TRBJ2-1, so the J call may be wrong. The length of the CDR3 is 13 residues. CDR1 and CDR2 from the germline V gene are SGDLS and YYNGEE.

The chain is built from TRBV5-4 and TRBJ2-5; perhaps TRBD2 as D (5 bases). V was cut by 4 bases and J by 1 base, with 17 bases left in between. The germline gives CDR1 SGHNT, CDR2 YYREEE (reference sequence). This CDR3 is 16 amino acids long. DNA of the CDR3: TGTGCCAGCAGCCGACGCCCTCGGGATACCCAAGAGACCCAGTACTTC. Residues: CASSRRPRDTQETQYF.

CDR3 loop: CASNTDSFSYEQYF. For the CDR3, the DNA is TGCGCCAGCAATACGGACAGCTTCTCCTACGAGCAGTACTTC. This sequence joins TRBV5-1 and TRBJ2-5; the D gene is possibly TRBD1 (6 bases). The J call is uncertain, as TRBJ2-7 better fits the DNA end. Germline V lookup: CDR1 SGHRS, CDR2 YFSETQ. The CDR3 extends over 14 amino acids.

J is TRBJ2-7 and V is TRBV12-3 or TRBV12-4, with D possibly matching TRBD2 (6 bases). Trimming removed 5 bases at V and 4 bases at J, with 15 bases between. CDR3 size: 14 residues. The CDR3 reads CASSPSGLHYEQYF. CDR3 sequence (DNA): TGTGCCAGCAGTCCCTCGGGACTGCATTACGAGCAGTACTTC.

The chain links TRBV6-2 or TRBV6-3 to TRBJ2-2, with 11 nucleotides matching TRBD2. V lost 0 bases to trimming and J lost 1 base; unmatched junction nucleotides: 1. CDR1 and CDR2 (germline): MNHEY, SVGEGT. The CDR3 loop spans 17 amino acids. This CDR3 is CASSYSGTSGNTGELFF. In DNA form, the CDR3 reads TGTGCCAGCAGTTACTCGGGGACTAGCGGGAACACCGGGGAGCTGTTTTTT.

The chain joins TRBV7-3 to TRBJ2-6; D might be TRBD2 (5 bases). The CDR3 is 15 residues long. Trimming took off 4 bases at V and 0 bases at J, with 7 bases between the two ends. CDR1 and CDR2 from the germline V gene are SGHTA and FQGTGA. The CDR3 protein is CASSSGNSGANVLTF. The CDR3 coding sequence is TGTGCCAGCAGCTCCGGGAACTCTGGGGCCAACGTCCTGACTTTC.

J is TRBJ2-5 and V is TRBV20-1; D is possibly TRBD2 (6 bases). Trimming shortened V by 3 bases and J by 1 base, and 9 bases separated the two germline ends. From germline, CDR1 is DFQATT and CDR2 SNEGSKA (reference sequence). This CDR3 region has 13 residues. CDR3 bases: TGCAGTGCTAGTGGGAGGCTCCAAGAGACCCAGTACTTC. Its protein is CSASGRLQETQYF.

The chain links TRBV5-1 to TRBJ2-5, with 10 bases fitting TRBD2. Judging by the DNA end, TRBJ2-1 fits better; the J call may be wrong. The germline gives CDR1 SGHRS, CDR2 YFSETQ. The CDR3 spans 16 residues. DNA of the CDR3: TGCGCCAGCAGCTTTACCAGCGGGAGGGCGGGCGTTGAGCAGTTCTTC. Residues: CASSFTSGRAGVEQFF.

V gene TRBV3-1 combines with J gene TRBJ1-4; D remains unclear. This CDR3 has 13 amino acids. Germline CDR1 reads LGHDT; CDR2 reads YNNKEL (reference sequence). V was pared by 5 bases and J by 7 bases, with 11 bases between. The CDR3 loop reads CASSVGKGEKLFF. The CDR3 nucleotides are TGTGCCAGCAGCGTTGGGAAAGGTGAAAAACTGTTTTTT.

To note about this clonotype: A read error may explain this, as a much larger clone is one base away. This sequence joins TRBV29-1 and TRBJ2-1, with 14 bases aligning to TRBD2. Gene TRBJ2-7 matches the end of the DNA better, so the J call may be wrong. The germline gives CDR1 SQVTM, CDR2 ANQGSEA. There are 13 residues in the CDR3. DNA of the CDR3: TGCAGCACCGGGACTAGCGGGAGTTACGAGCAGTACTTC. Residues: CSTGTSGSYEQYF.

The rearrangement links TRBV12-3 or TRBV12-4 to TRBJ1-2, with 8 bases matching TRBD1. The CDR3 consists of 14 residues. Trimming cost V 7 bases and J 2 bases; bases outside gene matches: 6. This CDR3 reads CASTRTGLNYGYTF. In nucleotides, the CDR3 is TGTGCCAGCACCCGGACAGGGCTCAACTATGGCTACACCTTC.

Comments on this clonotype: The junction departs from the called germline gene at one end, perhaps through a read error. The chain links TRBV10-3 to TRBJ2-5, with D possibly matching TRBD2 (7 bases). There are 16 residues in the CDR3. The germline V gene encodes CDR1 ENHRY and CDR2 SYGVKD. CDR3: CAIWSGGALPRETLYF. For the CDR3, the DNA is TGTGCCATATGGTCGGGGGGCGCGCTACCAAGGGAGACCCTGTACTTC.